Listed below are T cell receptor beta chains from one sample, sequenced in a study of glioma-infiltrating T cells. In TCRdb, the multiplex PCR reads were re-called with MiXCR into one record per CDR3 protein. The sample consists of 300,000 to 400,000 distinct CDR3 sequences, roughly two fifths of them appearing once. What was sequenced was glioma tissue, nonneoplastic brain tissue, or PBMCs (not recorded which). These receptors all stem from a human donor with low-grade glioma or glioblastoma, undergoing nonglioma brain surgery, or in good health (not recorded which). CDR3s leave out the opening cysteine and the closing phenylalanine or tryptophan. Each record gives: V gene, J gene, CDR3 protein.

V: TRBV5-4; J: TRBJ1-2; CDR3: ASSSGKRGVGYGHT
V: TRBV29-1; J: TRBJ2-6; CDR3: SVARDTDSGANVLT
V: TRBV5-1; J: TRBJ1-1; CDR3: ASSSRMDTEAF
V: TRBV4-1; J: TRBJ2-3; CDR3: ASSQTSGRVLAPDTQY
V: TRBV7-9; J: TRBJ1-1; CDR3: ASSLATGWYRGTEAF
V: TRBV5-1; J: TRBJ1-1; CDR3: ASSPGQGYTEAF
V: TRBV27; J: TRBJ2-3; CDR3: ASSLSLADTQY
V: TRBV20-1; J: TRBJ1-3; CDR3: SARDMILGNTIY
V: TRBV20-1; J: TRBJ2-7; CDR3: SAPTSKSNYEQY
V: TRBV20-1; J: TRBJ2-5; CDR3: SARDIRRQETQY
V: TRBV7-2; J: TRBJ1-1; CDR3: ASSFTGAPTEAF
V: TRBV7-9; J: TRBJ2-7; CDR3: ASSLGDYEQY
V: TRBV4-2; J: TRBJ1-3; CDR3: ASSQESGGLDTIY
V: TRBV18; J: TRBJ1-1; CDR3: ASSPLEGTEAF
V: TRBV4-2; J: TRBJ1-4; CDR3: ASSQVGGTNEKLF
V: TRBV28; J: TRBJ1-2; CDR3: ASRHRGTSNYGYT
V: TRBV12-3/TRBV12-4; J: TRBJ1-5; CDR3: ASSLGRGSGQPQH
V: TRBV10-3; J: TRBJ1-1; CDR3: AISRDRAHTEAF
V: TRBV6-6; J: TRBJ1-1; CDR3: ASSQNRVEYTEAF
V: TRBV7-2; J: TRBJ1-6; CDR3: ASVGTGDSPLH
V: TRBV6-2/TRBV6-3; J: TRBJ2-7; CDR3: ASSYWTYEQY
V: TRBV27; J: TRBJ2-2; CDR3: ASSQGQGHGELF
V: TRBV27; J: TRBJ2-7; CDR3: ASSLSVGYEQY
V: TRBV10-3; J: TRBJ2-7; CDR3: AISDPGQGVYEQY
V: TRBV28; J: TRBJ1-5; CDR3: ASSSSRGLPQH
V: TRBV4-2; J: TRBJ1-1; CDR3: ASSQEAGNQSTEAF
V: TRBV7-8; J: TRBJ1-1; CDR3: ASSSHRSSLGSEAF
V: TRBV27; J: TRBJ2-7; CDR3: ATALSAGLPYEQY
V: TRBV15; J: TRBJ2-3; CDR3: ATSMDRPDTQY
V: TRBV6-2/TRBV6-3; J: TRBJ2-1; CDR3: ASSYLAGNEQF
V: TRBV29-1; J: TRBJ2-3; CDR3: SVELAASTDTQY
V: TRBV6-1; J: TRBJ1-5; CDR3: ASSEAGVHQPQH
V: TRBV7-2; J: TRBJ2-5; CDR3: ASSPRLSLGETQY
V: TRBV12-3/TRBV12-4; J: TRBJ1-1; CDR3: ASRIRGATEAF
V: TRBV7-3; J: TRBJ2-5; CDR3: ASSPGGREQETQY
V: TRBV7-2; J: TRBJ2-5; CDR3: ASGTYQETQY
V: TRBV7-2; J: TRBJ2-5; CDR3: ASSPFGDPWDQETQY
V: TRBV20-1; J: TRBJ2-6; CDR3: SATRTSSYPGANVLT
V: TRBV20-1; J: TRBJ2-3; CDR3: SAMLAGNTDTQY
V: TRBV6-1; J: TRBJ2-7; CDR3: ASSPWTSGTYEQY
V: TRBV28; J: TRBJ2-3; CDR3: ASSLPPDTYTDTQY
V: TRBV6-6; J: TRBJ2-3; CDR3: ASSYLPERDRDTQY
V: TRBV7-9; J: TRBJ1-1; CDR3: ASSITRNTEAF
V: TRBV28; J: TRBJ2-1; CDR3: ASSLSGLAEQF
V: TRBV2; J: TRBJ1-2; CDR3: ASSVRQVYGYT
V: TRBV28; J: TRBJ2-3; CDR3: ASSFFSSTDTQY
V: TRBV20-1; J: TRBJ2-1; CDR3: SASGFRDDYNEQF
V: TRBV18; J: TRBJ1-5; CDR3: ASSPVDSFGGVLNQPQH
V: TRBV7-2; J: TRBJ1-2; CDR3: ASSQRSIRANYGYT
V: TRBV18; J: TRBJ1-5; CDR3: ASSRTAPLEYQPQH
V: TRBV28; J: TRBJ2-4; CDR3: ASSSTGTAKNIQY
V: TRBV3-1; J: TRBJ1-2; CDR3: ASSQDVGHYGYT